This entry lists 20 T cell receptor beta chains sequenced from one sample in a study of CD8 T cells in Susac syndrome. After extraction with the RNeasy kit, about 0.45 to 1 ug of the RNA was reverse transcribed using random hexamers. TCRdb re-derived calls from the immunoSEQ multiplex PCR reads in MiXCR, one entry per CDR3 protein. The sample lists around 300,000 distinct CDR3 sequences, approximately 90% seen once, with about 0.07% in the top ten. Sequencing was carried out using CD4+ T cells from PBMCs. The receptors shown here come from a human donor with multiple sclerosis.

The chain links TRBV2 to TRBJ2-3, with 7 positions matching TRBD2. The CDR3 spans 16 residues. The germline gives CDR1 SNHLY, CDR2 FYNNEI. Unmatched junction bases numbered 12, after V lost 6 bases and J lost 3 bases. The DNA for the CDR3 is TGTGCCAGCAGCGTCACTAGCCCCGGGGGGACAGATACGCAGTATTTT. Translating it yields CASSVTSPGGTDTQYF.

This clonotype appeared a single time. The V call is TRBV20-1, the J call TRBJ2-1; D perhaps matches TRBD1 (6 bases). Per germline, CDR1 DFQATT and CDR2 SNEGSKA (reference sequence). Between the trimmed V and J ends, which lost 3 bases and 10 bases, there was a span of 22 bases. The CDR3 has 15 amino acids. The CDR3 nucleotides read TGCAGTGCTAGGCAAACCGGGACAAGTCGTACCGAGCAGTTCTTC. Encoded protein: CSARQTGTSRTEQFF.

The chain recombines TRBV7-8 with TRBJ2-2; D perhaps matches TRBD1 (5 bases). V gave up 1 base and J gave up 9 bases, with 15 bases separating them. The CDR3 has 15 amino acids. Per germline, CDR1 SGHVS and CDR2 FQNEAQ. The CDR3 loop is CASSLVAQGRRELFF. CDR3 sequence (DNA): TGTGCCAGCAGCTTAGTCGCGCAGGGTCGAAGGGAGCTGTTTTTT.

The chain uses TRBV6-5 and TRBJ2-1; D may match TRBD1 or TRBD2 (5 bases each). V shed 5 bases and J shed 4 bases, with 9 bases lying between them. The CDR3 consists of 13 residues. CDR1 and CDR2 from the germline V gene are MNHEY and SVGAGI. The CDR3 DNA sequence: TGTGCCAGCAGTAGGGACGAATACAATGAGCAGTTCTTC. Translated, it gives CASSRDEYNEQFF.

The J gene is TRBJ2-2, the V gene TRBV6-6; 8 bases align to TRBD1. In germline, CDR1 is MNHNY, CDR2 SVGAGI (reference sequence). The V segment lost 2 bases and the J segment 4 bases; nucleotides outside the gene matches: 3. CDR3 length: 15 amino acids. The CDR3, as DNA: TGTGCCAGCAGTTACCGACAGGGGACCACCGGGGAGCTGTTTTTT. Its translation is CASSYRQGTTGELFF.

The rearrangement joins TRBV7-9 to TRBJ1-1; the D gene is possibly TRBD1 (6 bases). Germline lookup yields CDR1 SEHNR and CDR2 FQNEAQ (reference sequence). The CDR3 loop spans 12 amino acids. Trimming removed 7 bases at V and 7 bases at J, with 13 bases between. CDR3 sequence: CASTRGLSEAFF. The CDR3 DNA sequence: TGTGCCAGCACCCGGGGGCTGAGTGAAGCTTTCTTT. The variable domain in full, completed from reference TRBV7-9 and TRBJ1-1, reads DTGVSQNPRHKITKRGQNVTFRCDPISEHNRLYWYRQTLGQGPEFLTYFQNEAQLEKSRLLSDRFSAERPKGSFSTLEIQRTEQGDSAMYLCASTRGLSEAFFGQGTRLTVV.

The genes are TRBV20-1 and TRBJ1-4; TRBD1 agrees at 7 bases. Losses at the gene ends were 6 bases for V and 4 bases for J; bases not matched to a gene: 8. The CDR3 covers 14 residues. Germline V gene data show CDR1 as DFQATT and CDR2 as SNEGSKA (reference sequence). The CDR3 bases are TGCAGTGCAATACGGGACAGATATAATGAAAAACTGTTTTTT. Its protein is CSAIRDRYNEKLFF.

The rearrangement uses TRBV15 and TRBJ1-4; 11 nucleotides match TRBD1. From germline, CDR1 is LNHNV and CDR2 YYDKDF (reference sequence). There are 15 residues in the CDR3. With 1 base clipped from V and 8 bases from J, the junction kept 3 bases outside the gene matches. The CDR3 here is CATSRGTGGEEKLFF. CDR3 nucleotides: TGTGCCACCAGCAGAGGGACAGGGGGCGAAGAAAAACTGTTTTTT.

The chain links TRBV18 to TRBJ1-3; D uncertain. This CDR3 region has 15 residues. Germline V gene lookup returns CDR1 KGHSH and CDR2 LQKENI. Trimming removed 3 bases at V and 1 base at J, with 10 bases between. The CDR3 here is CASSPELGSGNTIYF. The CDR3 bases are TGTGCCAGCTCACCGGAACTGGGGTCTGGAAACACCATATATTTT.

This clonotype showed up just once. The chain is built from TRBV6-1 and TRBJ2-7; D remains unclear. The CDR3 length is 12 residues. The V and J ends lost 2 bases and 4 bases respectively, with 6 bases between them. CDR1 is MNHNS, CDR2 SASEGT, per germline. The chain's CDR3 is CASSELFYEQYF. The CDR3 coding sequence is TGTGCCAGCAGTGAACTCTTTTACGAGCAGTACTTC.

This clonotype was detected a few times. The chain is built from TRBV30 and TRBJ2-1; 8 nucleotides align to TRBD2. J lost 1 base, V lost 4 bases, and 9 bases had no gene match. CDR3 size: 16 residues. CDR1 and CDR2 from the germline V gene are GTSNPN and SVGIG (reference sequence). CDR3 region: CAWTLGLALSYNEQFF. As DNA, the CDR3 is TGTGCCTGGACCCTAGGACTAGCTCTTTCCTACAATGAGCAGTTCTTC.

This chain joins TRBV12-3 or TRBV12-4 and TRBJ2-6, with a possible D match to TRBD2 (6 bases). V lost 6 bases and J 2 bases, leaving 23 bases between the germline ends. The CDR3 covers 19 residues. The CDR3 sequence is CASSAFDPGGVAGANVLTF. In DNA form, the CDR3 reads TGTGCCAGCAGCGCTTTCGACCCCGGCGGGGTAGCTGGGGCCAACGTCCTGACTTTC.

DNA for the CDR3: TGTGCCAGCAGCTTGCCCAAAAACGGGAACACTGAAGCTTTCTTT. It yields the protein CASSLPKNGNTEAFF. The chain links TRBV9 to TRBJ1-1, with unresolved D. The CDR3 covers 15 residues. V lost 4 bases and J 1 base, leaving 14 bases between the germline ends. The germline V gene encodes CDR1 SGDLS and CDR2 YYNGEE.

The genes are TRBV6-5 and TRBJ1-2; D is undetermined. The germline gives CDR1 MNHEY, CDR2 SVGAGI. The CDR3 extends over 15 amino acids. Trimming left V 0 bases short and J 1 base short, with 9 bases between. As DNA, the CDR3 is TGTGCCAGCAGTTACTCGCGGGGAAATAACTATGGCTACACCTTC. Translating gives CASSYSRGNNYGYTF.

The chain uses TRBV20-1 and TRBJ2-1; weak D call: TRBD2 (5 bases). Germline V gene lookup returns CDR1 DFQATT and CDR2 SNEGSKA (reference sequence). This CDR3 has 16 residues. Trimming cost V 0 bases and J 7 bases, with 19 bases left between them. The CDR3 here is CSARDMDWRTGNEQFF. The CDR3 DNA reads TGCAGTGCTAGAGACATGGACTGGAGAACGGGGAATGAGCAGTTCTTC.

This clonotype has more than one count but fewer than ten. V is TRBV11-2 and J is TRBJ1-3; D is ambiguous. Germline V gene lookup returns CDR1 SGHAT and CDR2 FQNNGV. This CDR3 has 14 amino acids. The V end was cut by 1 base, the J end by 0 bases, with 4 bases between. CDR3 bases: TGTGCCAGCAGCTTAGTGGTCTCTGGAAACACCATATATTTT. This translates into CASSLVVSGNTIYF.

This sequence joins TRBV29-1 and TRBJ1-1, with no clear D. The CDR3 is made up of 12 amino acids. Germline CDR1 SQVTM, CDR2 ANQGSEA. The V end lost 6 bases, the J end lost 3 bases, and 11 bases lay between the germline ends. CDR3 residues: CSVRRLDTEAFF. The CDR3 DNA sequence: TGCAGCGTGAGGAGGTTGGACACTGAAGCTTTCTTT.

The chain has TRBV11-2 and TRBJ2-1, with 7 positions matching TRBD1. Trimming took 4 bases from V and 9 from J; bases not matched to a gene: 9. Germline values: CDR1 SGHAT, CDR2 FQNNGV. This CDR3 has 14 residues. This chain's CDR3 is CASSSLGDRAEQFF. As DNA, the CDR3 is TGTGCCAGCAGCTCCCTCGGTGACAGGGCTGAGCAGTTCTTC.

This rearrangement joins TRBV19 to TRBJ1-2; TRBD1 aligns across 7 bases. V shed 3 bases and J 8 bases; nucleotides not matched to a gene: 12. Looked up from germline, CDR1 is LNHDA and CDR2 is SQIVND (reference sequence). This CDR3 contains 15 residues. The chain's CDR3 is CASSISLGGGDGYTF. CDR3 nucleotides: TGTGCCAGTAGTATTTCCCTAGGGGGCGGCGACGGCTACACCTTC. Full variable domain (rest looked up from reference TRBV19 and TRBJ1-2): DGGITQSPKYLFRKEGQNVTLSCEQNLNHDAMYWYRQDPGQGLRLIYYSQIVNDFQKGDIAEGYSVSREKKESFPLTVTSAQKNPTAFYLCASSISLGGGDGYTFGSGTRLTVV.

This clonotype was observed a single time. DNA for the CDR3: TGCAGTGCCATAGACAGGCTTGAGAGCTCCTATAATTCACCCCTCCACTTT. Translation: CSAIDRLESSYNSPLHF. This sequence joins TRBV20-1 and TRBJ1-6; D might be TRBD1 (6 bases). Germline CDR1 reads DFQATT; CDR2 reads SNEGSKA (reference sequence). This CDR3 has 17 amino acids. V shed 6 bases and J shed 0 bases, with 18 bases lying between them.